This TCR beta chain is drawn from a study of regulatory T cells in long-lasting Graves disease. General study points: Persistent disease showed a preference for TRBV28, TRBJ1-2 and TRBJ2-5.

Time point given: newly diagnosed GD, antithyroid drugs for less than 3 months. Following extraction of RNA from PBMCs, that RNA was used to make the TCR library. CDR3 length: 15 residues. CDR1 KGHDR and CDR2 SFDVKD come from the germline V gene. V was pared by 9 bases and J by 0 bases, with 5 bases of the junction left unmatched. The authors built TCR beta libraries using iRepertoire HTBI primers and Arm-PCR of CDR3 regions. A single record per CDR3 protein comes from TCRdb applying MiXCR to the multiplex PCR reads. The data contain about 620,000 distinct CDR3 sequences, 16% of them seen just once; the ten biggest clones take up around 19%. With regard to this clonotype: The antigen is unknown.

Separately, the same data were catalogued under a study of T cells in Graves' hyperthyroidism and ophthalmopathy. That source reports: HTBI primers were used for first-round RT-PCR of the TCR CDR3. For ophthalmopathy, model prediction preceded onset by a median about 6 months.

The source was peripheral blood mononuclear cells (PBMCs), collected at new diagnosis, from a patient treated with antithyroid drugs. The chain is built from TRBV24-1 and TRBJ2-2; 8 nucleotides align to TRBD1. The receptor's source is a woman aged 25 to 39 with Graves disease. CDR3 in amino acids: CATGRTGTNTGELFF. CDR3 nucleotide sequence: TGTGCCACCGGTAGGACAGGGACGAACACCGGGGAGCTGTTTTTT.